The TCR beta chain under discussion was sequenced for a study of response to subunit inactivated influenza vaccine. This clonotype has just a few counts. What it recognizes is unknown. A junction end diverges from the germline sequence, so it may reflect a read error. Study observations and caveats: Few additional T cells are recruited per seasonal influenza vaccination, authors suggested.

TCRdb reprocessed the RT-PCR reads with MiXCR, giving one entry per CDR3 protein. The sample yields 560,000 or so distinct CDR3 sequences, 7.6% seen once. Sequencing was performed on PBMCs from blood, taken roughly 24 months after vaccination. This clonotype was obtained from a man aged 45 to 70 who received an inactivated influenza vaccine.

CDR3 amino acids: CSASLGVGDRGKQPQHF. The DNA for the CDR3 is TGCAGTGCTAGCTTAGGCGTTGGGGACAGGGGCAAACAGCCCCAGCATTTT. The chain uses TRBV20-1 and TRBJ1-5, with 10 nucleotides matching TRBD1. From germline, CDR1 is DFQATT and CDR2 SNEGSKA (reference sequence). The CDR3 spans 17 residues.